The source of this T cell receptor (beta chain) is a study of naive and memory T cell subsets. Findings and caveats of the study: Naive and memory repertoire findings lacked a ground truth for validation. A clonotype means one alpha or beta sequence, not an alpha/beta pair.

The beta constant-region primer was an equimolar mix of two oligonucleotides covering TRBC1 and TRBC2. A single record per CDR3 protein comes from TCRdb applying MiXCR to the UMI-ligation and nested PCR reads. The sample gives about 80,000 distinct CDR3 sequences, over 10% of which show up once; around 0.99% is in the top ten. The CDR3 has 17 residues. The germline CDR1 and CDR2 sequences are SGHTA and FQGNSA. V shed 4 bases and J 4 bases; nucleotides not matched to a gene: 15. Regarding this clonotype: The antigen is not known.

CD4+ T cell IFNgamma after overnight CMV lysate exposure gave donor CMV status. This sequence was found in a human donor in good health. The specimen sequenced was central memory CD4+ T cells from blood. This sequence joins TRBV7-2 and TRBJ2-5; TRBD2 agrees at 7 bases. CDR3 coding DNA: TGTGCCAGCAGCTCTGGTTTGGCGGGAGTTCCTCGAGAGACCCAGTACTTC. Its translation is CASSSGLAGVPRETQYF.